The clone carrying this T cell receptor (beta chain) was observed many times. The sample comes from a study of T-cell memory formation after mild COVID-19. Trimming took off 7 bases at V and 4 bases at J, with 7 bases between the two ends. Germline loops: CDR1 SQVTM, CDR2 ANQGSEA. The CDR3 covers 10 residues. cDNA libraries for TCR alpha and TCR beta, carrying sample barcodes and UMIs, came from 5'RACE with constant-segment primers. TCRdb reanalysed the 5' RACE reads using MiXCR and keeps one entry per CDR3 protein. The sample gives 150,000 or so distinct CDR3 sequences, about 9.9% of which show up once; around 3.8% is in the top ten.

Input material: PBMCs or a T cell subset sorted from them (not recorded which). The rearrangement joins TRBV29-1 to TRBJ1-1; D uncertain. This receptor was obtained from a man younger than 35 who had mild COVID-19 (a few samples of this study predate the infection). Cell type and time point are not known. The CDR3 coding sequence is TGCAGCGCCCGGGTCACTGAAGCTTTCTTT. Amino acid sequence: CSARVTEAFF. Using reference TRBV29-1 and TRBJ1-1 for the parts outside the CDR3, the full variable domain is SAVISQKPSRDICQRGTSLTIQCQVDSQVTMMFWYRQQPGQSLTLIATANQGSEATYESGFVIDKFPISRPNLTFSTLTVSNMSPEDSSIYLCSARVTEAFFGQGTRLTVV.